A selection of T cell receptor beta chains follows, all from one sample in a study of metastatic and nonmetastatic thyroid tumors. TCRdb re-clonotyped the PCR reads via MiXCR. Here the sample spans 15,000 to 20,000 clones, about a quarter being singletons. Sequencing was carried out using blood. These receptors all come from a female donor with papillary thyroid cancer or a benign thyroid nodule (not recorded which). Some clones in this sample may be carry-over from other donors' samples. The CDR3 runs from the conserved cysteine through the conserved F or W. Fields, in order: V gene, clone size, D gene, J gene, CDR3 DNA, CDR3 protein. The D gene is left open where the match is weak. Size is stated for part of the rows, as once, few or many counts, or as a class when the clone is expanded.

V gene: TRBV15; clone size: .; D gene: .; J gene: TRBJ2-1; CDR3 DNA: TGTGCCACCAGCAGAGATGTGTTGGCCCAGCAGTTCTTC; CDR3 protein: CATSRDVLAQQFF
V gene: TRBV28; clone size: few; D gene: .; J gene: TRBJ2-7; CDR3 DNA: TGTGCCAGCAGTTTTCATGGGGTAACCTCATACGAGAAGTACTTC; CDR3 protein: CASSFHGVTSYEKYF
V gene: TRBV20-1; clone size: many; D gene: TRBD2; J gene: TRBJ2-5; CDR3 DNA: TGCAGTGCTAGAGATGTGGTAGCGGGGACCTTGAAAGAGACCCAGTACTTC; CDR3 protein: CSARDVVAGTLKETQYF
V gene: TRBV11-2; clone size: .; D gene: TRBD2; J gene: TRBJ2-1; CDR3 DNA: TGTGCCAGCAGCTCAACTAGCGGGGTAGGGTATGAGCAGTTCTTC; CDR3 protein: CASSSTSGVGYEQFF
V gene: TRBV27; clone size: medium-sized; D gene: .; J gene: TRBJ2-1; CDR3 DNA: TGTGCCAGCAGAAATAGCGGAAGCAGCTCCTACAATGAGCAGTTCTTC; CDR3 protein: CASRNSGSSSYNEQFF
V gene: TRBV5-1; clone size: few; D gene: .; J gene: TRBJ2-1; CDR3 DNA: TGCGCCAGCAGCCTTGGGACGACCAGAGGGTTTTACAATGAGCAGTTCTTC; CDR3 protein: CASSLGTTRGFYNEQFF
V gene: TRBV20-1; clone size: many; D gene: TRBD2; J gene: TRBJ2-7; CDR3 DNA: TGCAGTGCTAGAGATGCGAGGACTAGCGGGACTGACTTC; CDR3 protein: CSARDARTSGTDF
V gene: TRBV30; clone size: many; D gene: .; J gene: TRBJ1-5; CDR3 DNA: TGTGCCTGGACGGAGGACGGACAGCCCCAGCATTTT; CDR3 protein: CAWTEDGQPQHF
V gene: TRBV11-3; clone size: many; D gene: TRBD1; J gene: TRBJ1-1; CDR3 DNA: TGTGCCAGCAGGGAGGGGGCTCCGACTGAAGCTTTCTTT; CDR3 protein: CASREGAPTEAFF
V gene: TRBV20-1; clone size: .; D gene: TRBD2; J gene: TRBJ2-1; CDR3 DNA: TGCAGTGCACCCGAGGCAGCGGGAGTTTTAAATGAGCAGTTCTTC; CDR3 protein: CSAPEAAGVLNEQFF
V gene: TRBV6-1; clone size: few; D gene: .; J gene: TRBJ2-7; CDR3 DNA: TGTGCCAGCAGTCAGGTCGGGGGCCACGAGCAGTACTTC; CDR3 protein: CASSQVGGHEQYF
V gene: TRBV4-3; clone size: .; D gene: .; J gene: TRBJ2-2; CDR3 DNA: TGCGCCAGCAGCCAAGGGAACATATTCACCGGGGAGCCGTTTTTT; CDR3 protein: CASSQGNIFTGEPFF
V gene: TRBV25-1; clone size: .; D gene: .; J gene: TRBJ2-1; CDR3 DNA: TGTGCCAGCAGTAACCCAGGGTACAATGAGCAGTTCTTC; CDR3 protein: CASSNPGYNEQFF
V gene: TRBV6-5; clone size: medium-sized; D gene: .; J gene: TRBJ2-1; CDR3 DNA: TGTGCCAGCAGTTACGAGCGGGCCGCCTACAATGAGCAGTTCTTC; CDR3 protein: CASSYERAAYNEQFF
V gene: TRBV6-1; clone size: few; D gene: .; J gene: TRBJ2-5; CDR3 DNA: TGTGCCACCCGCGGGGCAGGCGGGGAGACCCAGTACTTC; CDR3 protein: CATRGAGGETQYF
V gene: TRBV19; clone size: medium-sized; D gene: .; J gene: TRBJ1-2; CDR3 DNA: TGTGCCAGTAGTCCCCAAGGGGCTGGCTACACCTTC; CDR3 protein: CASSPQGAGYTF
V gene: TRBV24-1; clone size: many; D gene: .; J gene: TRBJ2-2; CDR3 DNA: TGTGCCACCAGTGATAACAGGTTCCCCCGTGCCGGGGAGCTGTTTTTT; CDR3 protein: CATSDNRFPRAGELFF
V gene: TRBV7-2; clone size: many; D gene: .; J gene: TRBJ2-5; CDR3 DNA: TGTGCCAGCAGCTTAGCCGGCTTGACCCAGTACTTC; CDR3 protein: CASSLAGLTQYF
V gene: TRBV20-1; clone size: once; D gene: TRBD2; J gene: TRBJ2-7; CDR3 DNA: TGCAGTGCTAGGAGGGGCGGGAGCTCCTACGAGCAGTACTTC; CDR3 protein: CSARRGGSSYEQYF
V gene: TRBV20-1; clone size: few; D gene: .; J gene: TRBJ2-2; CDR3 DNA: TGCAGTGCTAGAGAACTTACGAACACCGGGGAGCTGTTTTTT; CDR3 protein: CSARELTNTGELFF
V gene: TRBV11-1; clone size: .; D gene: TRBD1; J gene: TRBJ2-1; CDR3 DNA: TGTGCCAGCCAACCCGGGGACAGGGGAGAGAATGAGCAGCTCTTC; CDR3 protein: CASQPGDRGENEQLF
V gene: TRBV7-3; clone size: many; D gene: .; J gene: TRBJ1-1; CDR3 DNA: TGTGCCAGCAGCTTAACGCAGGTGAACACTGAAGCTTTCTTT; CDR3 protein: CASSLTQVNTEAFF
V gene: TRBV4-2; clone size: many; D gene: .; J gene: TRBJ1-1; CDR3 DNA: TGTGCCAGCAGCCAAACTGGGGCAGGGCGGGGCACTGAAGCTTTCTTT; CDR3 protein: CASSQTGAGRGTEAFF
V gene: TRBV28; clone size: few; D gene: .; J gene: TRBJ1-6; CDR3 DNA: TGTGCCAGCACCCCACCCCGGGGAGCCCTCCACTTT; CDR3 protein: CASTPPRGALHF
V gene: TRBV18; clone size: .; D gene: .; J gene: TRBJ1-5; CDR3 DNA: TGTGCCAGCTCACCTCCGACTGGACAGCCCCAGCATTTT; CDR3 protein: CASSPPTGQPQHF
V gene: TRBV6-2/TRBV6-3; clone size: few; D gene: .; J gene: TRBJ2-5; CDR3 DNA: TGTGCCAGCATGGGGCCGATACAAGAGACCCAGTACTTC; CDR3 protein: CASMGPIQETQYF
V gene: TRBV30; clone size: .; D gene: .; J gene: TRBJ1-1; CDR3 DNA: TGTGCCTGGAAAGGGAGGCATACTGAAGCTTTCTTT; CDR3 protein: CAWKGRHTEAFF
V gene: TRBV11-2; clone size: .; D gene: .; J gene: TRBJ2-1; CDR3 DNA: TGTGCCAGCAGCTTTGGGGGGAGCTCCTACAATGAGCAGTTCTTC; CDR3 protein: CASSFGGSSYNEQFF